One sample yielded the 8 T cell receptor beta chains listed below, sequenced in a study of T cells in Graves' hyperthyroidism and ophthalmopathy. RNA transcripts provided the source from which TCR beta CDR3 regions were amplified. Carried out on the TCR CDR3, a first-round RT-PCR used the HTBI primer set. MiXCR, run by TCRdb on the multiplex PCR reads, gives a single entry per CDR3 protein. The table lists about 290,000 distinct CDR3 sequences, around a sixth of them singletons. Material for sequencing was blood. The source of these receptors is a man in his thirties or forties with Graves' hyperthyroidism.

This clonotype came up a few times. This rearrangement joins TRBV9 to TRBJ2-3; a possible D gene is TRBD1 (6 bases). The V gene's germline CDR1 is SGDLS and CDR2 YYNGEE. V lost 0 bases and J 3 bases, leaving 8 bases between the germline ends. This CDR3 region has 14 residues. DNA for the CDR3: TGTGCCAGCAGCGTAGGGACAGAAACAGATACGCAGTATTTT. This gives the protein CASSVGTETDTQYF.

The chain has TRBV7-2 and TRBJ2-7, with a possible D match to TRBD2 (5 bases). The V gene lost 0 bases and the J gene lost 6 bases, with 12 bases spanning the gap. The CDR3 length is 14 residues. Germline CDR1 and CDR2: SGHTA and FQGNSA. CDR3 sequence reads: CASSLAGASGEQYF. As DNA, the CDR3 is TGTGCCAGCAGCTTAGCGGGAGCCTCGGGCGAGCAGTACTTC.

The rearrangement joins TRBV7-3 to TRBJ2-1; 8 bases are shared with TRBD2. J gave up 7 bases and V 2 bases, and 7 bases lay outside the gene matches. The CDR3 spans 15 residues. Germline CDR1 and CDR2: SGHTA and FQGTGA. The CDR3 sequence is CASSLVVAGLNEQFF. DNA for the CDR3: TGTGCCAGCAGCTTAGTGGTAGCGGGGCTAAATGAGCAGTTCTTC.

This clonotype was detected many times. This chain connects TRBV18 to TRBJ2-1, with D possibly being TRBD1 (6 bases). The CDR3 is 15 residues long. The V end lost 6 bases, the J end lost 1 base, and 13 bases lay between the germline ends. Germline values: CDR1 KGHSH, CDR2 LQKENI. Here the CDR3 reads CASSEDRFSYNEQFF. The DNA of the CDR3 is TGTGCCAGCTCCGAAGACAGGTTTTCCTACAATGAGCAGTTCTTC.

Notes on this clonotype: Here the CDR3 omits its conserved ending phenylalanine or tryptophan, so a read error is the likely source. This chain joins TRBV10-1 and TRBJ2-7, with a weak D call TRBD2 (6 bases). Germline CDR1 and CDR2: WNHNN and SYGVQD (reference sequence). Deletions cut 11 bases from V and 4 bases from J, with 24 bases between. The CDR3 has 15 residues. CDR3 loop: CAPPQLPVGRYEQYL. Written as DNA, the CDR3 is TGCGCCCCTCCGCAATTACCGGTGGGGAGGTACGAGCAGTACCTC.

This clonotype was observed many times. The chain combines TRBV7-9 with TRBJ2-2, with 8 bases aligning to TRBD2. This CDR3 region has 16 residues. Losses at the gene ends were 7 bases for V and 3 bases for J; bases not matched to a gene: 10. The V gene's germline CDR1 is SEHNR and CDR2 FQNEAQ (reference sequence). The CDR3 region is CASTPGSGRYTGELFF. The CDR3 DNA sequence: TGTGCCAGCACCCCTGGGAGCGGGAGATACACCGGGGAGCTGTTTTTT.

J is TRBJ2-1 and V is TRBV24-1, with D unresolved. The V gene lost 7 bases and the J gene lost 2 bases, with 8 bases spanning the gap. CDR3 length equals 13 residues. CDR1 is KGHDR and CDR2 is SFDVKD in the germline V gene. In DNA form, the CDR3 reads TGTGCCACCAGGACCGGAACCTACAATGAGCAGTTCTTC. It encodes CATRTGTYNEQFF.

This clonotype was detected a few times. V usage is TRBV6-2 or TRBV6-3 and J usage is TRBJ1-1, with 7 bases identical to TRBD1. The CDR3 consists of 14 residues. The V gene end was trimmed by 5 bases and the J gene end by 2 bases; junction bases not matched to a gene: 5. CDR1 MNHEY and CDR2 SVGEGT come from the germline V gene. The CDR3 protein is CASSPDRDNTEAFF. The CDR3 nucleotides are TGTGCCAGCAGTCCCGACAGGGATAACACTGAAGCTTTCTTT.